Presented here are 22 T cell receptor beta chains from one specimen sequenced in a study of T cells in localized non-small cell lung cancer. Using immunoSEQ multiplex PCR, the repertoire was profiled, and TCRdb retains in-frame clones only, with some absent. There are approximately 1,500 clones in the sample; about 35% occur only once, and around 19% lies in the top ten. The sequences come from normal lung tissue next to the tumor, collected before any cancer treatment. All receptors derive from a male donor aged 60 or over with stage I squamous cell lung carcinoma.

This clone was found a few times. At one boundary the junction diverges from the germline segment, which might be a read error. The identical CDR3 is also encoded by other nucleotide sequences in the sample. The chain is built from TRBV6-8 and TRBJ2-7, with 9 bases aligning to TRBD1. The CDR3 runs 17 residues. The germline gives CDR1 MNHGY, CDR2 SAAAGT. CDR3 loop: CASSLRAGTGTSYEQYF. The CDR3, as DNA: TGTGCCAGCAGTTTGAGAGCCGGGACAGGGACATCCTATGAGCAGTACTTC.

The chain has TRBV28 and TRBJ1-2; no clear D. This CDR3 contains 13 residues. The V end lost 5 bases, the J end lost 2 bases, and 9 bases lay between the germline ends. Per germline, CDR1 MDHEN and CDR2 SYDVKM. The CDR3: CASSLNINYGYTF. CDR3 DNA sequence: TGTGCCAGCAGTCTGAACATCAACTATGGCTACACCTTC.

This clone was seen a few times. The chain carries TRBV11-3 and TRBJ2-3; 9 bases line up with TRBD2. CDR3 length: 15 amino acids. Germline V gene sequence: CDR1 SGHNT, CDR2 YENEEA. J gave up 2 bases and V 4 bases, and 4 bases lay outside the gene matches. CDR3 DNA sequence: TGTGCCAGCAGCTACCAGCGGGAGGTCACAGATACGCAGTATTTT. This codes for CASSYQREVTDTQYF.

This clone was found a few times. This chain uses TRBV30 with TRBJ1-4; 7 bases agree with TRBD1. Germline V gives CDR1 GTSNPN, CDR2 SVGIG (reference sequence). The CDR3 is made up of 14 amino acids. With V trimmed by 2 bases and J by 7 bases, 7 bases remained unmatched. In DNA, the CDR3 is TGTGCCTGGAGTAAGACAGGGTTGGCTGAAAAACTGTTTTTT. Amino acids: CAWSKTGLAEKLFF.

Only a few counts were recorded for this clone. J is TRBJ2-7 and V is TRBV9; tentatively, D is TRBD2 (7 bases). Germline V gives CDR1 SGDLS, CDR2 YYNGEE. V was trimmed by 0 bases and J by 7 bases, leaving 14 bases between them. The CDR3 has 14 residues. The CDR3 DNA reads TGTGCCAGCAGCGTAGGAGGGAGGGGGAGTGAGCAGTACTTC. It yields the protein CASSVGGRGSEQYF.

This clone has just a few counts. CDR3 in amino acids: CASSEYDRGLDEQYF. The CDR3 DNA is TGTGCCAGCAGTGAATACGACAGGGGGCTAGACGAGCAGTACTTC. The chain carries TRBV6-7 and TRBJ2-7, with TRBD1 matching 10 bases. TRBV6-7 is marked as an open reading frame, function uncertain. Trimming took 5 bases from V and 5 from J; bases not matched to a gene: 9. The CDR3 is 15 amino acids.

A few counts support this clone. J is TRBJ1-1 and V is TRBV18; D ambiguous. Trimming pared 3 bases from V and 0 bases from J, leaving 8 bases between. The germline CDR1 and CDR2 sequences are KGHSH and LQKENI. This CDR3 is built from 14 residues. This CDR3 reads CASSPIRLNTEAFF. CDR3 nucleotide sequence: TGTGCCAGCTCACCGATCCGCTTGAACACTGAAGCTTTCTTT.

This chain uses TRBV6-8 with TRBJ1-1; D is perhaps TRBD1 (6 bases). V lost 5 bases to trimming and J lost 4 bases, with 14 bases between them. The CDR3 extends over 14 amino acids. CDR1 is MNHGY, CDR2 SAAAGT, per germline. CDR3 residues: CASSIREGGTEAFF. The CDR3 coding sequence is TGTGCCAGCAGTATTCGGGAGGGGGGCACTGAAGCTTTCTTT.

Only a few counts were recorded for this clone. The V call is TRBV19, the J call TRBJ1-1; possible D gene TRBD1, 6 bases. CDR3 size: 13 residues. V shed 4 bases and J shed 5 bases, with 11 bases lying between them. The germline V gene has CDR1 LNHDA and CDR2 SQIVND (reference sequence). The CDR3 is CASSRNRATEAFF. CDR3 nucleotide sequence: TGTGCCAGTAGTAGAAACAGGGCAACTGAAGCTTTCTTT.

This clone ranks as medium-sized. The sample holds other DNA sequences that translate to the same CDR3. This sequence joins TRBV11-3 and TRBJ2-7; 7 bases map to TRBD2. Germline V gene data show CDR1 as SGHNT and CDR2 as YENEEA. The CDR3 sequence is 14 residues long. The J segment lost 1 base and the V segment lost 5 bases, leaving 5 bases of the junction unmatched. The CDR3 DNA sequence: TGTGCCAGCAGCCCTCCTAGCGGTTCCTACGAGCAGTACTTC. It yields the protein CASSPPSGSYEQYF.

In its sample, this clone was seen a few times. V usage is TRBV2 and J usage is TRBJ1-4; D remains ambiguous. CDR3 length equals 13 residues. Germline CDR1 reads SNHLY; CDR2 reads FYNNEI. The V and J ends lost 1 base and 8 bases respectively, with 8 bases between them. CDR3 in DNA: TGTGCCAGCAGTGAAGAGTTGGGGGAAAAACTGTTTTTT. Encoded protein: CASSEELGEKLFF.

V and J are TRBV5-1 and TRBJ2-2; D not certain. The CDR3 length is 14 residues. The V gene's germline CDR1 is SGHRS and CDR2 YFSETQ. The V gene lost 2 bases and the J gene lost 8 bases, with 13 bases spanning the gap. CDR3 sequence (DNA): TGCGCCAGCAGCTTTGATTATGGCTCTGGGGAGCTGTTTTTT. This codes for CASSFDYGSGELFF.

The V and J genes are TRBV19 and TRBJ2-3; the D call may be TRBD1 or TRBD2 (6 bases each). The CDR3 runs 15 residues. The ends were cut back, 3 bases at V and 2 bases at J, with 12 bases in the middle. CDR1 and CDR2 (germline): LNHDA, SQIVND (reference sequence). Written as DNA, the CDR3 is TGTGCCAGTAGTATGGGGGGCAGTTTCACAGATACGCAGTATTTT. Its translation: CASSMGGSFTDTQYF.

J is TRBJ2-7 and V is TRBV29-1; D may be TRBD1 (8 bases). CDR3 length: 14 amino acids. Trimming cost V 6 bases and J 2 bases, with 17 bases left between them. Germline loops: CDR1 SQVTM, CDR2 ANQGSEA. This CDR3 is CSVTTGGGAYEQYF. In DNA form, the CDR3 reads TGCAGCGTAACAACAGGGGGAGGGGCCTACGAGCAGTACTTC.

This rearrangement joins TRBV30 to TRBJ1-4; D gene uncertain. The CDR3 sequence is 13 residues long. Trimming shortened V by 6 bases and J by 11 bases, and 19 bases separated the two germline ends. Germline V lookup: CDR1 GTSNPN, CDR2 SVGIG (reference sequence). As DNA, the CDR3 is TGTGCCTGCCTGTGGACGGGCCCTGGGAAACTGTTTTTT. This encodes CACLWTGPGKLFF.

This clone was seen only a few times. This chain uses TRBV19 with TRBJ2-1; no clear D gene. The germline gives CDR1 LNHDA, CDR2 SQIVND (reference sequence). V gave up 1 base and J gave up 8 bases, with 3 bases separating them. CDR3 size: 11 residues. The CDR3 sequence is CASSIVDEQFF. CDR3 bases: TGTGCCAGTAGTATAGTTGATGAGCAGTTCTTC.

There are a few counts of this clone. V gene TRBV11-3 combines with J gene TRBJ1-2, with D unresolved. This CDR3 is built from 17 residues. The V gene's germline CDR1 is SGHNT and CDR2 YENEEA. The V and J ends lost 5 bases and 4 bases respectively, with 23 bases between them. As DNA, the CDR3 is TGTGCCAGCAGCCTACTTGGTAAATCTCGAAAGACCTATGGCTACACCTTC. Protein sequence: CASSLLGKSRKTYGYTF.

The chain links TRBV30 to TRBJ2-5; D unclear. The V end lost 2 bases, the J end lost 3 bases, and 7 bases lay between the germline ends. The germline V gene encodes CDR1 GTSNPN and CDR2 SVGIG (reference sequence). This CDR3 spans 12 amino acids. DNA for the CDR3: TGTGCCTGGAGTCGGCGAGAAGAGACCCAGTACTTC. Encoded protein: CAWSRREETQYF.

The chain combines TRBV14 with TRBJ1-2; D uncertain. Germline V gene sequence: CDR1 SGHDN, CDR2 FVKESK. CDR3 length equals 14 residues. Trimming stripped 0 bases from V and 4 bases from J, with 9 bases between. CDR3 region: CASSQDQSGYGYTF. As DNA, the CDR3 is TGTGCCAGCAGCCAAGATCAATCCGGCTATGGCTACACCTTC.

This sequence joins TRBV6-8 and TRBJ2-7; D call uncertain. This CDR3 has 12 amino acids. Per the germline V gene, CDR1 is MNHGY and CDR2 is SAAAGT. The V gene lost 5 bases and the J gene lost 1 base, with 6 bases spanning the gap. CDR3 sequence reads: CASSQGSYEQYF. CDR3 in DNA: TGTGCCAGCAGTCAAGGGTCCTACGAGCAGTACTTC.

The rearrangement joins TRBV30 to TRBJ1-5; D may be TRBD1 (6 bases). Germline V lookup: CDR1 GTSNPN, CDR2 SVGIG (reference sequence). The CDR3 loop spans 17 amino acids. Trimming took 0 bases from V and 1 from J, leaving 16 bases between them. The DNA of the CDR3 is TGTGCCTGGAGTGTAAGAGGGCAGGGGCTGAGCAATCAGCCCCAGCATTTT. Its translation: CAWSVRGQGLSNQPQHF.

The chain couples TRBV18 to TRBJ1-1; D is uncertain. The V gene's germline CDR1 is KGHSH and CDR2 LQKENI. The CDR3 has 13 amino acids. The V end was cut by 2 bases, the J end by 5 bases, with 9 bases between. The CDR3 loop reads CASSPKILTEAFF. In DNA form, the CDR3 reads TGTGCCAGCTCACCAAAAATTCTTACTGAAGCTTTCTTT.